This T cell receptor beta chain derives from a study of vaccination and CD4 T cells after COVID-19. At the Johns Hopkins FTIC core, DNA taken from cultured CD4+ T cells was sequenced by way of the Oncomine TCR Beta short-read assay. Using its own MiXCR run on the PCR reads, TCRdb lists one record per CDR3 protein. This sample has roughly 20,000 distinct CDR3 sequences, with around 62% found just once. Noted treatment: approximately 11-day PBMC culture with coronavirus spike peptide pools or control peptides (ViraFEST assay). Germline V gene lookup returns CDR1 MNHNS and CDR2 SASEGT. The CDR3 loop spans 13 amino acids. J was trimmed by 7 bases and V by 8 bases; bases with no gene match: 5. The table lists this clonotype with a few counts. What it recognizes is unknown.

This sequence was found in a human donor who received a COVID-19 vaccine. Here the sequenced sample was CD4+ T cells from blood, cultured in vitro, taken before SARS-CoV-2 vaccination. The V gene is TRBV6-1, the J gene TRBJ1-5; 10 positions match TRBD1. CDR3 in DNA: TGTGCCAGCGCCGGGACAGGGGACCAGCCCCAGCATTTT. Encoded protein: CASAGTGDQPQHF.